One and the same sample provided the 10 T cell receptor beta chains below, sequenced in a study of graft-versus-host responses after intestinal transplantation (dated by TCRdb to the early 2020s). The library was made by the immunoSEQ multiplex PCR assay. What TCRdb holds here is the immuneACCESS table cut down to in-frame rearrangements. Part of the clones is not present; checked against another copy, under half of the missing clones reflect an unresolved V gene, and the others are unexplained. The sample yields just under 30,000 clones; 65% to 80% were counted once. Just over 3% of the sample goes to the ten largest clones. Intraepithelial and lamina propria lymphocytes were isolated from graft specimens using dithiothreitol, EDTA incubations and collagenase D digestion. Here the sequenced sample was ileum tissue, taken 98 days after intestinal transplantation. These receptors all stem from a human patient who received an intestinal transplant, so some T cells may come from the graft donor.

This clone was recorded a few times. DNA of the CDR3: TGTGCCAGCAGTTCGGACCCCTACGAGCAGTACTTC. It codes for CASSSDPYEQYF. This chain links TRBV28 with TRBJ2-7, with no clear D. The ends were cut back, 4 bases at V and 2 bases at J, with 6 bases in the middle. The CDR3 runs 12 residues. From germline, CDR1 is MDHEN and CDR2 SYDVKM.

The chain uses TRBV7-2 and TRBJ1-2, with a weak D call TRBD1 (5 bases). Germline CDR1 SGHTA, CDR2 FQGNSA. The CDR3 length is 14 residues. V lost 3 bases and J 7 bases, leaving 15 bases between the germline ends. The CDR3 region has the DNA TGTGCCAGCAGCTTGGATAGGACATTGTCTGGCTACACCTTC. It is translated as CASSLDRTLSGYTF.

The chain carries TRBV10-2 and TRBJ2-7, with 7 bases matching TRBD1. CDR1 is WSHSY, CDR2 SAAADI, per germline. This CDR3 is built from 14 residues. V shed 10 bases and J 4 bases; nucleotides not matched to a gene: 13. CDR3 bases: TGCGCCATCTCCCGGGACAGCGGATTATACGAGCAGTACTTC. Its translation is CAISRDSGLYEQYF.

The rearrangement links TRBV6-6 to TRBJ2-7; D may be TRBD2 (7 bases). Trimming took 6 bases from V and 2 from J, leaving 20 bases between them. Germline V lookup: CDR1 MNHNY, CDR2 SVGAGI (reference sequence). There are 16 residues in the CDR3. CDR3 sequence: CASSPVGGGDTYEQYF. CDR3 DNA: TGTGCCAGCAGCCCGGTAGGGGGGGGCGATACCTACGAGCAGTACTTC.

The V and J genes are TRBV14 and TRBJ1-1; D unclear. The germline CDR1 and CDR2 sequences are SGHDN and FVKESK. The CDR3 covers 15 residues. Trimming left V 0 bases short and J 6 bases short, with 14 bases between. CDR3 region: CASSQDEQFWAEAFF. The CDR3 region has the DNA TGTGCCAGCAGCCAAGACGAGCAGTTTTGGGCTGAAGCTTTCTTT.

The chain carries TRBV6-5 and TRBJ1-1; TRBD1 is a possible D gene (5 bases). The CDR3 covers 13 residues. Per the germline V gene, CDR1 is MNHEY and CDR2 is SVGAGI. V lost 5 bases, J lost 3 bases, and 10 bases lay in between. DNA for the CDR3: TGTGCCAGCAGTCGGGACGGAGACACTGAAGCTTTCTTT. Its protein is CASSRDGDTEAFF.

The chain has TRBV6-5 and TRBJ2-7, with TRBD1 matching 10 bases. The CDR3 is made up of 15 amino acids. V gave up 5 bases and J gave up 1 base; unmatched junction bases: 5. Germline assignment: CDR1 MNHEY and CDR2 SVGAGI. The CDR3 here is CASSLGQGGSYEQYF. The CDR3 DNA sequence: TGTGCCAGCAGTCTCGGACAGGGGGGATCCTACGAGCAGTACTTC.

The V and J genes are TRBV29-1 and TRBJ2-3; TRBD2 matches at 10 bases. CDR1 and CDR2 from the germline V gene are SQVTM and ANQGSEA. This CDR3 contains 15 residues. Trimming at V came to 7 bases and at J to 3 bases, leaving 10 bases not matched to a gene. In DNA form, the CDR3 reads TGCAGCGGAGCGGGGGGGTCACAGTCGACAGATACGCAGTATTTT. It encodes CSGAGGSQSTDTQYF.

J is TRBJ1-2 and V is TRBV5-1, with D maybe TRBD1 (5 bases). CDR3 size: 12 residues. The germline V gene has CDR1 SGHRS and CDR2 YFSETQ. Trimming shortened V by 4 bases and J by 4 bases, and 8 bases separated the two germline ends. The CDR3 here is CASSEGPYGYTF. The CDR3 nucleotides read TGCGCCAGCAGCGAGGGGCCCTATGGCTACACCTTC.

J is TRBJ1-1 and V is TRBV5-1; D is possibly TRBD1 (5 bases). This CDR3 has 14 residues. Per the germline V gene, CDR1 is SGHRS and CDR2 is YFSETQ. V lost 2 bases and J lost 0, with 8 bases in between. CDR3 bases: TGCGCCAGCAGCTTTGACAGTTTGAACACTGAAGCTTTCTTT. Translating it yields CASSFDSLNTEAFF. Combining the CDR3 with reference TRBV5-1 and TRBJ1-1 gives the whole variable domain KAGVTQTPRYLIKTRGQQVTLSCSPISGHRSVSWYQQTPGQGLQFLFEYFSETQRNKGNFPGRFSGRQFSNSRSEMNVSTLELGDSALYLCASSFDSLNTEAFFGQGTRLTVV.